Following are 24 T cell receptor beta chains from one sample sequenced in a study of cytotoxic CD8 clonotypes in ibrutinib-treated CLL. Sequenced by immunoSEQ multiplex PCR; TCRdb stores in-frame clones only, minus some. Here the sample spans 130,000 or so clones, 60% to 85% being singletons. The sample was PBMCs, taken after 12 months of ibrutinib treatment. The receptors come from a human donor with chronic lymphocytic leukemia.

This clone was counted once. This chain connects TRBV9 to TRBJ2-5, with 9 nucleotides matching TRBD2. This CDR3 spans 14 amino acids. V was pared by 0 bases and J by 3 bases, with 0 bases of the junction left unmatched. The germline V gene has CDR1 SGDLS and CDR2 YYNGEE. The CDR3, as DNA: TGTGCCAGCAGCGTAGGACTAGCGGAAGAGACCCAGTACTTC. Protein sequence: CASSVGLAEETQYF. Complete variable domain (other parts from reference TRBV9 and TRBJ2-5): DSGVTQTPKHLITATGQRVTLRCSPRSGDLSVYWYQQSLDQGLQFLIQYYNGEERAKGNILERFSAQQFPDLHSELNLSSLELGDSALYFCASSVGLAEETQYFGPGTRLLVL.

The chain couples TRBV11-2 to TRBJ2-5, with D maybe TRBD2 (5 bases). CDR1 and CDR2 from the germline V gene are SGHAT and FQNNGV. The CDR3 is 14 residues long. The V and J ends lost 4 bases and 3 bases respectively, with 12 bases between them. The CDR3 bases are TGTGCCAGCAGCTCCGGACTGACTAAAGAGACCCAGTACTTC. Its protein product is CASSSGLTKETQYF.

The V and J genes are TRBV4-3 and TRBJ2-7; D ambiguous. CDR3 size: 15 residues. Germline-derived CDR1 and CDR2 are LGHNA and YSLEER. V was trimmed by 1 base and J by 2 bases, leaving 12 bases between them. The CDR3 nucleotides read TGCGCCAGCAGCCAAGGACTCCCACCTACCTACGAGCAGTACTTC. It encodes CASSQGLPPTYEQYF.

This clone appeared once. V and J are TRBV7-8 and TRBJ1-3; TRBD1 might be the D (5 bases). CDR3 length equals 15 residues. The V end lost 4 bases, the J end lost 0 bases, and 10 bases lay between the germline ends. Looked up from germline, CDR1 is SGHVS and CDR2 is FQNEAQ. The CDR3 DNA follows: TGTGCCAGCAGCTACCAGGGTTCCTCTGGAAACACCATATATTTT. As protein: CASSYQGSSGNTIYF.

This chain joins TRBV28 and TRBJ2-2; D is uncertain. Germline values: CDR1 MDHEN, CDR2 SYDVKM. Trimming removed 6 bases at V and 7 bases at J, with 6 bases between. This CDR3 spans 11 amino acids. CDR3 coding DNA: TGTGCCAGCAGAGGACGCGGGGAGCTGTTTTTT. This translates into CASRGRGELFF.

The chain links TRBV5-1 to TRBJ2-2; 8 positions match TRBD1. Germline assignment: CDR1 SGHRS and CDR2 YFSETQ. The CDR3 sequence is 17 residues long. V shed 0 bases and J 4 bases; nucleotides not matched to a gene: 8. The CDR3 loop reads CASSLAYPGQVTGELFF. The CDR3 nucleotides are TGCGCCAGCAGCTTGGCCTATCCGGGACAGGTCACCGGGGAGCTGTTTTTT. Full variable domain (rest looked up from reference TRBV5-1 and TRBJ2-2): KAGVTQTPRYLIKTRGQQVTLSCSPISGHRSVSWYQQTPGQGLQFLFEYFSETQRNKGNFPGRFSGRQFSNSRSEMNVSTLELGDSALYLCASSLAYPGQVTGELFFGEGSRLTVL.

The table lists this clone with a few counts. J is TRBJ2-4 and V is TRBV5-1; D gene ambiguous. This CDR3 is 15 amino acids long. Germline V gene lookup returns CDR1 SGHRS and CDR2 YFSETQ. V gave up 0 bases and J gave up 5 bases, with 12 bases separating them. The CDR3 region is CASSLGLGPQNIQYF. The DNA for the CDR3 is TGCGCCAGCAGCTTGGGCCTGGGTCCACAAAACATTCAGTACTTC.

The chain employs TRBV5-5 and TRBJ1-1; 7 bases are shared with TRBD1. This CDR3 is built from 17 residues. With V trimmed by 0 bases and J by 0 bases, 8 bases remained unmatched. The germline gives CDR1 SGHKS, CDR2 YYEKEE (reference sequence). In DNA form, the CDR3 reads TGTGCCAGCAGCTTGGTAGGCAGGGGGGTAATGAACACTGAAGCTTTCTTT. Translation: CASSLVGRGVMNTEAFF.

In this sample, this clone turned up once. This rearrangement joins TRBV5-1 to TRBJ1-5; tentatively, D is TRBD1 (5 bases). The germline gives CDR1 SGHRS, CDR2 YFSETQ. With 2 bases removed from V and 8 bases from J, the gap between germline ends came to 14 bases. The CDR3 extends over 14 amino acids. CDR3 coding DNA: TGCGCCAGCAGCTTAAATACTGGAGGGGAGCCCCAGCATTTT. This sequence encodes CASSLNTGGEPQHF.

The chain joins TRBV19 to TRBJ2-2; D possibly corresponds to TRBD2 (5 bases). Trimming removed 0 bases from V and 1 base from J, with 15 bases in between. This CDR3 region has 18 residues. Germline V gene lookup returns CDR1 LNHDA and CDR2 SQIVND (reference sequence). This chain's CDR3 is CASSIDGGGTMNTGELFF. Written as DNA, the CDR3 is TGTGCCAGTAGTATAGATGGCGGAGGAACCATGAACACCGGGGAGCTGTTTTTT.

The chain combines TRBV6-4 with TRBJ1-1; D is unclear. Germline V lookup: CDR1 MRHNA, CDR2 SNTAGT. The CDR3 totals 14 residues. V lost 0 bases and J 1 base, leaving 6 bases between the germline ends. The CDR3 sequence: CASSDSNRNTEAFF. DNA of the CDR3: TGTGCCAGCAGTGACTCGAACAGGAACACTGAAGCTTTCTTT.

V is TRBV30 and J is TRBJ2-3; D is ambiguous. The CDR3 loop spans 16 amino acids. The germline V and J ends were trimmed by 0 bases and 0 bases, with 13 bases remaining between them. Germline V gene lookup returns CDR1 GTSNPN and CDR2 SVGIG (reference sequence). The CDR3 DNA sequence: TGTGCCTGGAGTGTACGAGAGAGCACTAGCACAGATACGCAGTATTTT. Its protein product is CAWSVRESTSTDTQYF.

The rearrangement links TRBV11-2 to TRBJ2-2; D is unresolved. Trimming cost V 1 base and J 3 bases, with 3 bases left between them. This CDR3 spans 13 amino acids. Germline CDR1 is SGHAT and CDR2 is FQNNGV. The CDR3 spells CASSLAYTGELFF. The CDR3 coding sequence is TGTGCCAGCAGCTTAGCGTACACCGGGGAGCTGTTTTTT.

Only one count was recorded for this clone. The chain recombines TRBV16 with TRBJ2-3, with 13 bases identical to TRBD2. V gave up 4 bases and J gave up 4 bases; unmatched junction bases: 8. The germline V gene has CDR1 KGHSY and CDR2 FQNENV. The CDR3 is 17 residues long. For the CDR3, the DNA is TGTGCCAGCAGCCTATACAGGACTAGCGGGGGTTCAGATACGCAGTATTTT. As protein: CASSLYRTSGGSDTQYF.

V and J are TRBV18 and TRBJ2-3, with TRBD2 identical over 13 bases. V was clipped by 3 bases and J by 3 bases; unmatched bases: 6. CDR3 length equals 17 residues. The germline V gene encodes CDR1 KGHSH and CDR2 LQKENI. CDR3 coding DNA: TGTGCCAGCTCACCCGAGGGACTAGCGGGGTTAACAGATACGCAGTATTTT. This gives the protein CASSPEGLAGLTDTQYF.

This clone came up once. This sequence joins TRBV28 and TRBJ2-5; either TRBD1 or TRBD2 may supply D (6 bases each). Germline V gene data show CDR1 as MDHEN and CDR2 as SYDVKM. The CDR3 contains 13 residues. V dropped 6 bases and J dropped 5 bases, with 13 bases sitting between them. Written as DNA, the CDR3 is TGTGCCAGCAGCCCGGGGGCGGTGGAGACCCAGTACTTC. Translating it yields CASSPGAVETQYF.

The chain links TRBV2 to TRBJ2-1, with TRBD2 as a possible D gene (6 bases). V was cut by 7 bases and J by 14 bases, with 21 bases left in between. CDR3 length equals 13 residues. Germline CDR1 reads SNHLY; CDR2 reads FYNNEI. The CDR3 DNA is TGTGCCAGCACCGAGGACTACCTCGCTCCTAAGTTCTTC. Translated, it gives CASTEDYLAPKFF.

This clone was counted between two and nine times. The chain combines TRBV2 with TRBJ2-7; 7 bases agree with TRBD1. V lost 7 bases, J lost 3 bases, and 6 bases stayed unmatched. The CDR3 contains 13 residues. CDR1 is SNHLY and CDR2 is FYNNEI in the germline V gene. CDR3: CASKDRALYEQYF. The CDR3 DNA follows: TGTGCCAGCAAAGACAGGGCCCTCTACGAGCAGTACTTC.

The gene calls are TRBV21-1 and TRBJ2-7; the table calls TRBD1, which could not be checked here. TRBV21-1 is listed as a pseudogene. CDR3 length: 13 amino acids. This CDR3 reads CASSRRDSYEQYF. CDR3 DNA sequence: TGTGCCAGCAGCCGCCGGGACAGCTACGAGCAGTACTTC.

V usage is TRBV2 and J usage is TRBJ2-1, with TRBD2 identical over 10 bases. The CDR3 runs 15 residues. The junction had 10 bases not matched to a gene; V was cut back by 7 bases and J by 7 bases. Germline CDR1 reads SNHLY; CDR2 reads FYNNEI. The CDR3, as DNA: TGTGCCAGCACAAGAGCGGGAGGGGCCATGAATGAGCAGTTCTTC. Translating gives CASTRAGGAMNEQFF.

The chain carries TRBV6-5 and TRBJ1-2; 9 bases fit TRBD1. Germline-derived CDR1 and CDR2 are MNHEY and SVGAGI. The length of the CDR3 is 11 residues. J gave up 10 bases and V 5 bases, and 2 bases lay outside the gene matches. The CDR3 sequence is CASSRQGDYTF. The CDR3 DNA is TGTGCCAGCAGTCGACAGGGGGACTACACCTTC.

The chain has TRBV5-6 and TRBJ2-7, with 9 bases matching TRBD1. Germline-derived CDR1 and CDR2 are SGHDT and YYEEEE. Losses at the gene ends were 2 bases for V and 1 base for J; bases not matched to a gene: 4. The CDR3 length is 15 residues. This chain's CDR3 is CASSFRQGVSYEQYF. The DNA for the CDR3 is TGTGCCAGCAGCTTCAGACAGGGGGTGTCCTACGAGCAGTACTTC.

This chain links TRBV7-2 with TRBJ1-5, with D unresolved. CDR3 length: 13 amino acids. Germline V gene lookup returns CDR1 SGHTA and CDR2 FQGNSA. With 5 bases removed from V and 6 bases from J, the gap between germline ends came to 11 bases. CDR3 bases: TGTGCCAGCAGCCCACGGGTCCGTCAGCCCCAGCATTTT. Its protein product is CASSPRVRQPQHF.

The chain combines TRBV4-2 with TRBJ2-1, with 7 bases fitting TRBD2. There are 15 residues in the CDR3. From germline, CDR1 is LGHNA and CDR2 YNFKEQ. The ends lost 0 bases at V and 7 bases at J; junction bases unmatched: 6. CDR3 DNA: TGTGCCAGCAGCCAAGATCGACTAGCTGGGAATGAGCAGTTCTTC. Translating gives CASSQDRLAGNEQFF.